The rows below give T cell receptor beta chains drawn from one sample of a study of monozygotic twins with cystic fibrosis. The table came from immunoSEQ multiplex PCR; TCRdb's copy has only in-frame clones and leaves some out. In the table there are about 30,000 clones, approximately 90% of which are singletons. Sequencing was performed on blood. These receptors all come from a girl aged 2-10 years with cystic fibrosis. CDR3s include the opening cysteine and the closing phenylalanine or tryptophan. A D gene is named only where the DNA matches it firmly. Rows may omit the clone size; those that give it use once, few, many or a size class.

>TRBD1|.|TRBJ1-2|TRBV2
CASSARQGASYGYTF
TGTGCCAGCAGTGCGAGACAGGGGGCCAGCTATGGCTACACCTTC
>.|.|TRBJ1-1|TRBV7-2
CASSFLGLSEAFF
TGTGCCAGCAGCTTCTTGGGGTTGTCTGAAGCTTTCTTT
>TRBD1|.|TRBJ1-5|TRBV27
CASSLTRTGGLNQPQHF
TGTGCCAGCAGTTTAACCCGGACAGGGGGCCTCAATCAGCCCCAGCATTTT
>.|.|TRBJ1-3|TRBV7-2
CASSLGLQPTGNTIYF
TGTGCCAGCAGCTTAGGCCTACAGCCGACTGGAAACACCATATATTTT
>.|.|TRBJ2-3|TRBV18
CASSYTDTQYF
TGTGCCAGCTCCTACACAGATACGCAGTATTTT
>TRBD2|.|TRBJ2-5|TRBV7-2
CASSYTLAGEETQYF
TGTGCCAGCAGCTATACACTAGCGGGGGAAGAGACCCAGTACTTC
>TRBD2|.|TRBJ2-3|TRBV4-1
CASSQERGVVSDTQYF
TGCGCCAGCAGCCAAGAGCGGGGGGTGGTTTCAGATACGCAGTATTTT
>.|.|TRBJ2-7|TRBV5-1
CASSLWTVSYEQYF
TGCGCCAGCAGCCTCTGGACGGTCTCCTACGAGCAGTACTTC
>.|.|TRBJ1-1|TRBV5-4
CASSFPGGPSMNTEAFF
TGTGCCAGCAGCTTCCCGGGGGGACCATCAATGAACACTGAAGCTTTCTTT
>.|.|TRBJ1-5|TRBV2
CASVVNGEQPQHF
TGTGCCAGCGTCGTAAATGGAGAGCAGCCCCAGCATTTT
>.|.|TRBJ1-2|TRBV9
CASSVGTGTQTYGYTF
TGTGCCAGCAGCGTAGGAACTGGCACCCAAACCTATGGCTACACCTTC
>.|few|TRBJ2-2|TRBV6-5
CASRRDRYTGELFF
TGTGCCAGCCGCAGGGATAGATACACCGGGGAGCTGTTTTTT
>TRBD1|once|TRBJ1-3|TRBV7-2
CASSLTYRGGNTIYF
TGTGCCAGCAGCCTTACTTACAGGGGTGGAAACACCATATATTTT
>.|.|TRBJ2-1|TRBV5-4
CASSAGYNEQFF
TGTGCCAGCAGCGCTGGCTACAATGAGCAGTTCTTC
>TRBD1|.|TRBJ1-6|TRBV30
CARQGARDSPLHF
TGTGCCCGGCAGGGGGCGCGGGATTCACCCCTCCACTTT
>TRBD1|once|TRBJ2-7|TRBV5-1
CASSHRTGATYEQYF
TGCGCCAGCAGCCATAGGACAGGGGCAACCTACGAGCAGTACTTC
>TRBD1|.|TRBJ1-2|TRBV4-1
CASSQPGQGLSGYGYTF
TGCGCCAGCAGCCAACCGGGACAGGGGCTGTCGGGATATGGCTACACCTTC